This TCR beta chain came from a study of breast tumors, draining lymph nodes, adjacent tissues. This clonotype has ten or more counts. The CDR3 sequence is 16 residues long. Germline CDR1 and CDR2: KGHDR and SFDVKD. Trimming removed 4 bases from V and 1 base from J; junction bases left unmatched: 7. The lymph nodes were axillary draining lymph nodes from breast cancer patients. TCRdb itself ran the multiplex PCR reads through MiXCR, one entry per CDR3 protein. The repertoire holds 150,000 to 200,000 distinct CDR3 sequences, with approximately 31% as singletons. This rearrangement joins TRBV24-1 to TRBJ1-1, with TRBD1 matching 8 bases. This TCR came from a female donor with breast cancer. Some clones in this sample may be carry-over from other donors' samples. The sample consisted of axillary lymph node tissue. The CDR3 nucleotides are TGTGCCACCAGTGAAAGTCGGACAGGGAAGAACACTGAAGCTTTCTTT. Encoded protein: CATSESRTGKNTEAFF.